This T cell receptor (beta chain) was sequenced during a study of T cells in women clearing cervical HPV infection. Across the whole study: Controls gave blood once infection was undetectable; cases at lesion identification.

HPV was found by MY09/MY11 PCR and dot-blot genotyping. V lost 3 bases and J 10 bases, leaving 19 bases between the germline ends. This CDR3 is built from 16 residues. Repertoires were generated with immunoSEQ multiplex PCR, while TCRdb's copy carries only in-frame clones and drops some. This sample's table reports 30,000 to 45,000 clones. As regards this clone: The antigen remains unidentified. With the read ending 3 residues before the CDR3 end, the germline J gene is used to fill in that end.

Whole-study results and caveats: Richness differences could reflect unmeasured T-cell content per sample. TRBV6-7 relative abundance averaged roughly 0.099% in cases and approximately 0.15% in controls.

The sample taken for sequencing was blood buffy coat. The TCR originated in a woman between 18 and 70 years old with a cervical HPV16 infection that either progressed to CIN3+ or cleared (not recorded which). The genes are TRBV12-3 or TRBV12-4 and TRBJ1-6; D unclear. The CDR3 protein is CASSFKVARRESPLHF. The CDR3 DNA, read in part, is TGTGCCAGCAGTTTCAAGGTAGCGCGGCGGGAATCACCC.